The present T cell receptor beta chain was sequenced within a study of shared clonotypes between healthy human individuals. Whole-study context: The study enrolled two women and a few men aged 18 to 49.

In the study's own analysis: ImmunoSEQ junction-only sequences lacked quality scores, so their filtering differed. Sequenced by immunoSEQ multiplex PCR; TCRdb stores in-frame clones only, minus some. The V and J calls and clone size are taken from that table; D and trimming were inferred from the DNA. Found here are about half a million clones, 60% to 85% of them singletons; the top ten hold 10% to 15%. Germline assignment: CDR1 SGHTA and CDR2 FQGNSA. V was clipped by 10 bases and J by 5 bases, with 20 bases between them. The CDR3 extends over 15 amino acids. The sequence was obtained from a woman in her forties in good health. Some clones in this sample may be carry-over from other donors' samples. This chain joins TRBV7-2 and TRBJ2-2, with a tentative D call TRBD1 (5 bases). The sample taken for sequencing was PBMCs. CDR3 sequence reads: CATSLGQMGTGELFF. The CDR3 DNA reads as TGTGCCACCTCGCTAGGACAAATGGGTACCGGGGAGCTGTTTTTT.